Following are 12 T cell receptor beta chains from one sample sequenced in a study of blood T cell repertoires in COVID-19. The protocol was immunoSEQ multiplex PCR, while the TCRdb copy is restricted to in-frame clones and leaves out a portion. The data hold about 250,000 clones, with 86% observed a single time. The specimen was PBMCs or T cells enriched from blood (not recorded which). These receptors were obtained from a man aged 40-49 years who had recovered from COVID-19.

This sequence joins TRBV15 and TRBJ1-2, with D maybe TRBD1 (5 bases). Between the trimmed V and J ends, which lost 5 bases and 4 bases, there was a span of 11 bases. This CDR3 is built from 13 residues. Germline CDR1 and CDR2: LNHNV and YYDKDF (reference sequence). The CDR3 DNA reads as TGTGCCACCAGCGACCCCGGGGGCTATGGCTACACCTTC. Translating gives CATSDPGGYGYTF.

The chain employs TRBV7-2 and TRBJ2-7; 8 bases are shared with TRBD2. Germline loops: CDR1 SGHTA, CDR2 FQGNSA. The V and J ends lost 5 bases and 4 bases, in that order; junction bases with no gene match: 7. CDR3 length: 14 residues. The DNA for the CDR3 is TGTGCCAGCAGCATAACAAGCGGGAGTTACGAGCAGTACTTC. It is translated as CASSITSGSYEQYF.

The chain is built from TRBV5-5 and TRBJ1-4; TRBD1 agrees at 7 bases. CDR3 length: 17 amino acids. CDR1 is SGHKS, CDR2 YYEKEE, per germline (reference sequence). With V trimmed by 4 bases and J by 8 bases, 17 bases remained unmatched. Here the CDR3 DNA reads TGTGCCAGCAGCCGCGCTCGAATGACAGGGAACGGCGAAAAACTGTTTTTT. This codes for CASSRARMTGNGEKLFF.

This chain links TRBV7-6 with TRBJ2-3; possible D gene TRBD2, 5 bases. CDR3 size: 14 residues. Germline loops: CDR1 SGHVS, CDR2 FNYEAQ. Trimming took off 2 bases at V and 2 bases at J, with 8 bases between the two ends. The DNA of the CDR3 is TGTGCCAGCAGCTTAATCGGGGTCACAGATACGCAGTATTTT. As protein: CASSLIGVTDTQYF.

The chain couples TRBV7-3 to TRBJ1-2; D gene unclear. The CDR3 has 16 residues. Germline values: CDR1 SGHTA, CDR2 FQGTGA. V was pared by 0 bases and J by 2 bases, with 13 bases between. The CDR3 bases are TGTGCCAGCAGCTTAACGGGCGGGGTCGGGAACTATGGCTACACCTTC. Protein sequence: CASSLTGGVGNYGYTF.

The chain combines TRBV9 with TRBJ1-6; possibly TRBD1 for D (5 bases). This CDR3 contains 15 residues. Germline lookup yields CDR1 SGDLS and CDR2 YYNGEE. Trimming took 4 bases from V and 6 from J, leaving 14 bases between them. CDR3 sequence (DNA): TGTGCCAGCAGCAGGGGATGGGGGGGTAATTCACCCCTCCACTTT. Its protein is CASSRGWGGNSPLHF.

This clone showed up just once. The CDR3 reads CASRGPGDSDYGYTF. The CDR3 DNA is TGTGCCAGCAGGGGACCAGGGGACAGTGACTATGGCTACACCTTC. This sequence joins TRBV6-5 and TRBJ1-2, with 7 bases aligning to TRBD1. Germline trimming cut 6 bases from V and 3 bases from J; bases unmatched to any gene: 10. The CDR3 totals 15 residues. Germline values: CDR1 MNHEY, CDR2 SVGAGI.

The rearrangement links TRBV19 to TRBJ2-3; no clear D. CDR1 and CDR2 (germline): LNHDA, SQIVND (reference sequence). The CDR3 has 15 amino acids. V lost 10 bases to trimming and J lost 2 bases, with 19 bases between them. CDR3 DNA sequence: TGTGCCATCCCCCTGGCTGGGCTGCACACAGATACGCAGTATTTT. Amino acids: CAIPLAGLHTDTQYF. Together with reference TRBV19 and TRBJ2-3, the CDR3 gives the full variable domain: DGGITQSPKYLFRKEGQNVTLSCEQNLNHDAMYWYRQDPGQGLRLIYYSQIVNDFQKGDIAEGYSVSREKKESFPLTVTSAQKNPTAFYLCAIPLAGLHTDTQYFGPGTRLTVL.

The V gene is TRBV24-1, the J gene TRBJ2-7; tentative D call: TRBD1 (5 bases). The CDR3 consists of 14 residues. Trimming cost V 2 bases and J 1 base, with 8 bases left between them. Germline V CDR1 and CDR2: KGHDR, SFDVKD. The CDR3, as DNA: TGTGCCACCAGTGATTCCAGACAGTCCTACGAGCAGTACTTC. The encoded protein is CATSDSRQSYEQYF.

The CDR3 DNA sequence: TGTGCCAGCAGTTCCCTCCCCGGCGGGATGGATACGCAGTATTTT. Translated, it gives CASSSLPGGMDTQYF. The chain uses TRBV28 and TRBJ2-3; D may be TRBD2 (6 bases). V was trimmed by 4 bases and J by 6 bases, leaving 17 bases between them. Germline CDR1 MDHEN, CDR2 SYDVKM. The CDR3 extends over 15 amino acids.

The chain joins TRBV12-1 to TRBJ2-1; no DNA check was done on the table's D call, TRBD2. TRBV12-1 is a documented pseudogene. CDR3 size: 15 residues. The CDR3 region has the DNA TGTGCCAGCAGCTTTCCCCGGGCTAGCGGGAAGGTGCAGTTCTTC. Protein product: CASSFPRASGKVQFF.

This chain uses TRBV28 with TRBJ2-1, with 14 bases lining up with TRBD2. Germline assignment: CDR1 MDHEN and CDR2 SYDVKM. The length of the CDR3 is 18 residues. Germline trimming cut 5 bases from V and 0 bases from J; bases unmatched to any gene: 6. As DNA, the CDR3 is TGTGCCAGCAGTGGGGGGACTAGCGGGGGTTACTCCTACAATGAGCAGTTCTTC. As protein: CASSGGTSGGYSYNEQFF.